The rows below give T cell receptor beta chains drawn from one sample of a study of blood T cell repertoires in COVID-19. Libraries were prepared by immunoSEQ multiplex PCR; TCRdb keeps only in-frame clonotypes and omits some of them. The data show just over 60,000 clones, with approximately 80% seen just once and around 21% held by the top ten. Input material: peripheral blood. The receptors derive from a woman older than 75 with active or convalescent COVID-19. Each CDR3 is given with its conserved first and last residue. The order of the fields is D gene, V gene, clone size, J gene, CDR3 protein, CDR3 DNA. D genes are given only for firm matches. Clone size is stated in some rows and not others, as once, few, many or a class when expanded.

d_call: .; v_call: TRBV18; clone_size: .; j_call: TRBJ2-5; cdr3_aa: CASSPPSSGGETQYF; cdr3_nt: TGTGCCAGCTCACCACCTTCGTCGGGGGGCGAGACCCAGTACTTC
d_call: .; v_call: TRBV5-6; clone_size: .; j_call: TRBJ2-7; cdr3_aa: CASSRDTGLGQYF; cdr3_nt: TGTGCCAGCAGCCGGGACACCGGTCTGGGGCAGTACTTC
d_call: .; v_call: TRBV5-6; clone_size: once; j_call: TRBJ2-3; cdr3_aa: CASSLAGSGGASTDTQYF; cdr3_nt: TGTGCCAGCAGCTTGGCCGGTTCCGGGGGTGCTAGCACAGATACGCAGTATTTT
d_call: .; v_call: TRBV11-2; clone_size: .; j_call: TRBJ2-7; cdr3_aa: CASSPIRGVEYEQYF; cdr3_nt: TGTGCCAGCAGTCCCATCCGGGGAGTGGAGTACGAGCAGTACTTC
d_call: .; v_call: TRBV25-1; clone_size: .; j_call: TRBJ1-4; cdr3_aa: CASSVAGSQAEKLFF; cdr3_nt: TGTGCCAGCAGCGTTGCCGGGAGTCAAGCAGAAAAACTGTTTTTT
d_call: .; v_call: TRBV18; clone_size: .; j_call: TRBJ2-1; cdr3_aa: CASSGQISNEQFF; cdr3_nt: TGTGCCAGCTCTGGACAGATAAGTAATGAGCAGTTCTTC
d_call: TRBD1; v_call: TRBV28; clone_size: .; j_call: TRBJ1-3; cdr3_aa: CASSSPGQTNTIYF; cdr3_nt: TGTGCCAGCAGTTCTCCGGGACAGACAAACACCATATATTTT
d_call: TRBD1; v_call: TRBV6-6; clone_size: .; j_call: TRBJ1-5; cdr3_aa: CASSYQTGTINQPQHF; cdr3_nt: TGTGCCAGCAGCTACCAGACAGGGACGATAAATCAGCCCCAGCATTTT
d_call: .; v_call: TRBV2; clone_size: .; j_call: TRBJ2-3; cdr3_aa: CASTRERGDTQYF; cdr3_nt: TGTGCCAGCACCCGGGAAAGAGGAGATACGCAGTATTTT
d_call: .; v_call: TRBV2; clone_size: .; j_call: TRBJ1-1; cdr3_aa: CASILGGVPEAFF; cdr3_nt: TGTGCCAGCATCCTAGGGGGGGTCCCTGAAGCTTTCTTT
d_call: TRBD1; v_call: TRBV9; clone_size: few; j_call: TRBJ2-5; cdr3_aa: CASSLKGSGGETQYF; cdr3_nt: TGTGCCAGCAGCCTAAAGGGTTCAGGGGGAGAGACCCAGTACTTC
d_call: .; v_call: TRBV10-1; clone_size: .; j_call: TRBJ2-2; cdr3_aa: CASSARGTGELFF; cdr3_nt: TGCGCCAGCAGTGCCCGGGGGACCGGGGAGCTGTTTTTT
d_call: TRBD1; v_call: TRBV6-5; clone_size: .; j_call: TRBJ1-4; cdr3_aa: CASSLDRGVVEKLFF; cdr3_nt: TGTGCCAGCAGTTTGGACAGGGGGGTGGTCGAAAAACTGTTTTTT
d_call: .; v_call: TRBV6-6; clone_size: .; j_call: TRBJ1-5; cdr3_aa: CASSPAGLYNQPQHF; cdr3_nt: TGTGCCAGCAGCCCTGCGGGACTGTACAATCAGCCCCAGCATTTT
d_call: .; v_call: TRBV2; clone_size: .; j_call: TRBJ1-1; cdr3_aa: CASRLTVMNTEAFF; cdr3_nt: TGTGCCAGCAGACTGACAGTCATGAACACTGAAGCTTTCTTT
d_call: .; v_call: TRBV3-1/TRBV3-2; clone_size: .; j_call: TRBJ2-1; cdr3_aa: CASSQEVAGTGKAEQFF; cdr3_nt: TGTGCCAGCAGCCAAGAAGTTGCAGGAACAGGGAAGGCTGAGCAGTTCTTC
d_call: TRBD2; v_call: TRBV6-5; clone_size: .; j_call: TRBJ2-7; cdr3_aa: CASSYTGGSSYEQYF; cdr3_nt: TGTGCCAGCAGTTACACCGGGGGGAGCTCCTACGAGCAGTACTTC
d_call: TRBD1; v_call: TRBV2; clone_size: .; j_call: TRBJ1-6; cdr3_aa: CASSKNRGDNSPLHF; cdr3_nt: TGTGCCAGCAGTAAAAACAGGGGTGATAATTCACCCCTCCACTTT
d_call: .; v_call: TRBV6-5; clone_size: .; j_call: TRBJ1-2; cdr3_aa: CASSYQGNYGYTF; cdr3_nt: TGTGCCAGCAGTTACCAGGGAAACTATGGCTACACCTTC
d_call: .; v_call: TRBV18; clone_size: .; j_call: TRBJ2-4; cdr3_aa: CASSHREGIQYF; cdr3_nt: TGTGCCAGCTCCCACAGGGAGGGCATTCAGTACTTC
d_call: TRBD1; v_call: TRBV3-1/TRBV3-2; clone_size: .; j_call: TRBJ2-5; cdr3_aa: CASTDRGEPQYF; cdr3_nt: TGTGCCAGCACGGACAGGGGAGAACCCCAGTACTTC
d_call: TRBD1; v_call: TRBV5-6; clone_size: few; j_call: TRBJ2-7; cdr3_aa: CASSLAGQGMSSYEQYF; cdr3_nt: TGTGCCAGCAGCTTGGCTGGACAGGGGATGAGCTCCTACGAGCAGTACTTC
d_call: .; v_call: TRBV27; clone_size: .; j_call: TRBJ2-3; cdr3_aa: CASSPRAAGATQYF; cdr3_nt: TGTGCCAGCAGTCCCAGGGCGGCCGGCGCCACGCAGTATTTT
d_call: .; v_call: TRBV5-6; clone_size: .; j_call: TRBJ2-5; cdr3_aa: CASSLGASQLGETQYF; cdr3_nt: TGTGCCAGCAGCTTGGGGGCTAGCCAGCTCGGCGAGACCCAGTACTTC
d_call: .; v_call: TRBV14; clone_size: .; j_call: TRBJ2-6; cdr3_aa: CASSRSSETGDSGANVLTF; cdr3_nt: TGTGCCAGCAGCCGCTCGTCCGAGACAGGAGACTCTGGGGCCAACGTCCTGACTTTC
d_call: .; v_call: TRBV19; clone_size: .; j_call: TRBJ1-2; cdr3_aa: CASSVATGLGYGYTF; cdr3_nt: TGTGCCAGTAGTGTCGCTACAGGGTTGGGGTATGGCTACACCTTC
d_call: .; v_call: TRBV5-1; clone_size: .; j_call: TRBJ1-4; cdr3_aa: CASSLRGLNEKLFF; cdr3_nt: TGCGCCAGCAGCTTGAGAGGGCTCAATGAAAAACTGTTTTTT
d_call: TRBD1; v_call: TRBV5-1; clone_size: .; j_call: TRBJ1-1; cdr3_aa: CASSPHRTTGARTEAFF; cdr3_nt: TGCGCCAGCAGCCCACATAGGACAACAGGGGCACGGACTGAAGCTTTCTTT
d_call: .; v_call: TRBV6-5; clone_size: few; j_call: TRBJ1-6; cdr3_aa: CASRRSGNSPLHF; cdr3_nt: TGTGCCAGCAGACGTTCGGGTAATTCACCCCTCCACTTT
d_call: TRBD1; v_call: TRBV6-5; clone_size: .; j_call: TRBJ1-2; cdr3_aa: CASSSQGARYGYTF; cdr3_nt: TGTGCCAGCAGCTCCCAGGGGGCGCGGTATGGCTACACCTTC
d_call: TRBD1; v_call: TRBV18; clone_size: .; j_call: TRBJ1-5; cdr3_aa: CASSVQGAQPQHF; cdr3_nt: TGTGCCAGCTCAGTCCAGGGGGCTCAGCCCCAGCATTTT
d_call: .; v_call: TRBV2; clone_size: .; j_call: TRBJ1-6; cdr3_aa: CASRDYYNSPLHF; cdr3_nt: TGTGCCAGCCGGGACTACTATAATTCACCCCTCCACTTT
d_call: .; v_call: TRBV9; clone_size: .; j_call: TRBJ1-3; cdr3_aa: CASSVGYRDGNTIYF; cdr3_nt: TGTGCCAGCAGCGTAGGGTACAGGGATGGAAACACCATATATTTT
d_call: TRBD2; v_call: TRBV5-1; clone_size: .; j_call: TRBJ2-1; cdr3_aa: CASSFSGPSSYNEQFF; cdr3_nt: TGCGCCAGCAGTTTTAGCGGGCCTAGCTCCTACAATGAGCAGTTCTTC
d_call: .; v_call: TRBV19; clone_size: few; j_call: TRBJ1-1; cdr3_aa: CASSMTVNTEAFF; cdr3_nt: TGTGCCAGTAGTATGACAGTGAACACTGAAGCTTTCTTT
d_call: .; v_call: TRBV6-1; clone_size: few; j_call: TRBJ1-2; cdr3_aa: CASSDRQTSYGYTF; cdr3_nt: TGTGCCAGCAGTGACAGACAGACTTCCTATGGCTACACCTTC
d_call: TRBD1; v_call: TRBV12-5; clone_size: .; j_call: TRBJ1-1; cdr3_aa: CASGPGQGSTEAFF; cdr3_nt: TGTGCTAGTGGCCCGGGACAGGGAAGTACTGAAGCTTTCTTT
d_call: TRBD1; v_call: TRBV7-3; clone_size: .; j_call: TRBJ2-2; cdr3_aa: CASSLQGWAGELFF; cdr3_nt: TGTGCCAGCAGTTTACAGGGGTGGGCCGGGGAGCTGTTTTTT
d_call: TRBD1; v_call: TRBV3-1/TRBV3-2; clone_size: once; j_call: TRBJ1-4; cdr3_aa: CASSSRDRDEKLFF; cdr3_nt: TGTGCCAGCAGCTCCCGGGACAGGGATGAAAAACTGTTTTTT
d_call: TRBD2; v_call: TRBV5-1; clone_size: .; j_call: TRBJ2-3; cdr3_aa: CASSTSTSGGGDTQYF; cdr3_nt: TGCGCCAGCAGCACATCCACTAGCGGGGGTGGAGATACGCAGTATTTT
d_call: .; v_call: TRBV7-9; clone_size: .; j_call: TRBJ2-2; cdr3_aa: CASSLAPGLTGELFF; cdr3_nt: TGTGCCAGCAGCTTAGCACCAGGGCTCACCGGGGAGCTGTTTTTT
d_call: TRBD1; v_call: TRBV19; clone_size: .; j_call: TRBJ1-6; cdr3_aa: CASIGDRDNSPLHF; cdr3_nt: TGTGCCAGTATAGGGGACAGGGATAATTCACCCCTCCACTTT
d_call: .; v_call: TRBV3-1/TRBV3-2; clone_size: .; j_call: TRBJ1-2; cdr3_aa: CASSQEAGFNGYTF; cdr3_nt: TGTGCCAGCAGCCAAGAGGCAGGGTTTAATGGCTACACCTTC
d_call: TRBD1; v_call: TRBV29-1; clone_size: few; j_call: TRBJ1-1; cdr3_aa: CSDMTLQGTEAFF; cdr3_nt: TGCAGCGACATGACGTTACAGGGGACTGAAGCTTTCTTT
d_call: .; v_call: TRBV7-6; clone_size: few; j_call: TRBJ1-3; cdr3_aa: CASSSQRWGQGSGNTIYF; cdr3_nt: TGTGCCAGCAGCTCTCAGCGGTGGGGTCAAGGCTCTGGAAACACCATATATTTT